This T cell receptor beta chain originates from a study of blood T cell repertoires in COVID-19. Study-level background: Both acute and convalescent COVID-19 samples were obtained from the United States, Italy and Spain. T cells, B-cell-depleted T cells, or PBMCs provided the cDNA or gDNA that served as material.

Germline V gives CDR1 MNHEY, CDR2 SVGAGI. After removal of 0 bases from V and 8 bases from J, the junction contained 7 bases not matched to a gene. The CDR3 length is 16 residues. Original methodology: Reference gene primer amplification gave nucleated cell count estimates. TCRdb's table, derived via immunoSEQ multiplex PCR, lists solely in-frame clones and lacks some. V, J and clone size derive from that table, while D and trimming were established from the DNA sequence. The sample includes more than 110,000 clones, roughly 76% of them seen just once. In its sample, this clone was seen a few times. Material for sequencing was peripheral blood. V and J are TRBV6-5 and TRBJ1-6; 7 bases are a match to TRBD1. The sequence came from an elderly man with acute or convalescent COVID-19. Here the CDR3 reads CASSYSRTGKDSPLHF. The CDR3 DNA sequence: TGTGCCAGCAGTTACTCAAGGACAGGCAAGGATTCACCCCTCCACTTT.